The T cell receptor (beta chain) under discussion was sequenced for a study of graft-versus-host responses after intestinal transplantation. In the study overall: Each recipient received a multivisceral, liver-intestinal, or isolated intestinal graft. Each recipient received anti-thymocyte globulin induction, then tacrolimus and steroids for approximately 3 years. Whole-study findings and limits: Early post-transplant HvG declines were associated with peak circulating GvH clone levels. The presence of high graft-versus-host to host-versus-graft clonal ratios in allografts characterized patients with graft-donor T cell macrochimerism.

Libraries were prepared by immunoSEQ multiplex PCR; TCRdb keeps only in-frame clonotypes and omits some of them. This sample carries around 110,000 clones, approximately 90% of them seen once, and the ten largest clones take around 0.2%. Worth noting for this clone: Its specificity is not known.

This CDR3 region has 16 residues. Germline CDR1 reads SGHVS; CDR2 reads FNYEAQ. The origin of this receptor is a human donor who received an intestinal transplant. Here the sequenced sample was unstimulated CD4+ T cells sorted from spleen or lymph node cells, taken before intestinal transplant. The J gene is TRBJ2-5, the V gene TRBV7-6; D perhaps matches TRBD2 (6 bases). The J call is in doubt because the DNA end fits TRBJ2-7 better. The CDR3 coding sequence is TGTGCCAGCAGCCCCTTACACTGGCGGGGTGAGAACGAGCAGTACTTC. Protein: CASSPLHWRGENEQYF.